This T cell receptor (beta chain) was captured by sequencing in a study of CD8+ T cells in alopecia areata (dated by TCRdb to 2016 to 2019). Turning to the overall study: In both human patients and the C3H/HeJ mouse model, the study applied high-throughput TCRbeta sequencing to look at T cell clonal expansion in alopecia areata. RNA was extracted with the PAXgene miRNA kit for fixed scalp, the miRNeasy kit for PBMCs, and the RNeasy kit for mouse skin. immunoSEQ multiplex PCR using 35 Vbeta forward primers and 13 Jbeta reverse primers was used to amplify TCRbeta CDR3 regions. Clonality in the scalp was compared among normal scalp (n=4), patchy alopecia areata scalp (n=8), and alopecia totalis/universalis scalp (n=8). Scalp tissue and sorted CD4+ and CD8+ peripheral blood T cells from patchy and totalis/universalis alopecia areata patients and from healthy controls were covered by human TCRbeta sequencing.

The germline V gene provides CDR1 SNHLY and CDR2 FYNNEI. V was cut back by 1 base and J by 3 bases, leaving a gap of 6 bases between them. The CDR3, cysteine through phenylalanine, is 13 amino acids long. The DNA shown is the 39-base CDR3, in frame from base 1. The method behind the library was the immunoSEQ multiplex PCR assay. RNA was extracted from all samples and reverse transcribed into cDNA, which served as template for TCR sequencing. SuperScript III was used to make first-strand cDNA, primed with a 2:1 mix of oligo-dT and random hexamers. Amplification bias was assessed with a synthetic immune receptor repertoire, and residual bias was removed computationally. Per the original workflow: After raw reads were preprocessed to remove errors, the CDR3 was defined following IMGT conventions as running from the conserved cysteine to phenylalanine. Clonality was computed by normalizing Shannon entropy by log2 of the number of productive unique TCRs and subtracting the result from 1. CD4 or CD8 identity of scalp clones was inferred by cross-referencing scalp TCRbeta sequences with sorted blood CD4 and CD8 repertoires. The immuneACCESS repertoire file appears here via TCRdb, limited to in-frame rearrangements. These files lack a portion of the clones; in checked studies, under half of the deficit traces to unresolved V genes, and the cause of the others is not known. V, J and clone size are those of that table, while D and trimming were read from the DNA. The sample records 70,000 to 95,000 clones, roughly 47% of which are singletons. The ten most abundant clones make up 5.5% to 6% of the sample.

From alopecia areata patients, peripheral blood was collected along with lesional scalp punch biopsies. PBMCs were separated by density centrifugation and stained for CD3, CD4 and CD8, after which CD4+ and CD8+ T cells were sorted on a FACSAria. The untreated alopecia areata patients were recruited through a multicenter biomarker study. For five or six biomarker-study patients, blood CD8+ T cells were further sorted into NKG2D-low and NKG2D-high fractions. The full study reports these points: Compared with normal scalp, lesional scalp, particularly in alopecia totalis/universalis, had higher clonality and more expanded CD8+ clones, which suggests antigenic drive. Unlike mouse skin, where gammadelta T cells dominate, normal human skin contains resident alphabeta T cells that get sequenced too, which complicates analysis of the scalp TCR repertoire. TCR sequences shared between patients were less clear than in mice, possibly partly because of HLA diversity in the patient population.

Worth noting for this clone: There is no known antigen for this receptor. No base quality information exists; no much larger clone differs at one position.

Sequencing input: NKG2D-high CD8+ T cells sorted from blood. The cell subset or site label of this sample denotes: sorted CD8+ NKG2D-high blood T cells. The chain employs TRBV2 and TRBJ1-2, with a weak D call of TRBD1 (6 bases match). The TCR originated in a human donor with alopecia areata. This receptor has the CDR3 CASSEGTDYGYTF. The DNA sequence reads TGTGCCAGCAGTGAAGGGACAGACTATGGCTACACCTTC.